This entry concerns a single T cell receptor (beta chain). The source of the sample is a study of blood T cell repertoires in COVID-19. Study background: Whether acute or convalescent, the COVID-19 samples came from the United States, Italy and Spain. From T cells, B-cell-depleted T cells, or PBMCs came the material, which was cDNA or gDNA.

As originally analysed: It was from reference gene primer amplification that nucleated cell counts were estimated. Data came from immunoSEQ multiplex PCR; TCRdb stores just in-frame clones and leaves some out. The D gene and trimming were derived from the DNA, and the V and J assignments and clone size from that table. Among 110,000 to 150,000 clones listed, roughly nine tenths were seen once. V dropped 0 bases and J dropped 5; count of bases not matched to a gene: 6. The CDR3 has 15 amino acids. The germline CDR1 and CDR2 sequences are SEHNR and FQNEAQ (reference sequence). The material sequenced was peripheral blood. The receptor comes from a woman in her fifties or sixties with active COVID-19. V gene TRBV7-9 combines with J gene TRBJ1-1; TRBD1 aligns across 7 bases. The CDR3 sequence: CASSLARGMGTEAFF. In nucleotides, the CDR3 is TGTGCCAGCAGCTTAGCCAGGGGGATGGGGACTGAAGCTTTCTTT.